This TCR beta chain comes out of a study of T cell changes during pregnancy in multiple sclerosis. The assay was immunoSEQ multiplex PCR, and TCRdb's table has in-frame clones only and misses some. This table holds approximately 83,000 clones, roughly 93% found once. The CDR3 covers 14 residues. Germline CDR1 is SEHNR and CDR2 is FQNEAQ (reference sequence). For this clone: One end of the junction does not line up with germline, which may come from a read error.

Sequencing used peripheral blood, obtained in the first trimester of pregnancy. The chain couples TRBV7-9 to TRBJ2-7; D is perhaps TRBD1 (6 bases). The source of this sequence is a female donor with multiple sclerosis, enrolled in a pregnancy study. DNA for the CDR3: TGTGCCAGCAGCTTCCCAGGGGAATCCTCCGAGCAGTACTTC. Its protein product is CASSFPGESSEQYF.